This T cell receptor beta chain was recorded in a study of OX40 agonist ivuxolimab in advanced cancers. Study-wide background: The diagnoses of dose-escalation patients were hepatocellular carcinoma, melanoma, renal cell or head and neck cancer.

The table came from immunoSEQ multiplex PCR; TCRdb's copy has only in-frame clones and leaves some out. The sample consists of roughly 70,000 clones, 80% to 90% of them appearing once. Trimming cost V 2 bases and J 6 bases; bases outside gene matches: 7. Looked up from germline, CDR1 is SGHRS and CDR2 is YFSETQ. The CDR3 is made up of 15 amino acids. This chain connects TRBV5-1 to TRBJ2-2; 7 nucleotides align to TRBD1. Material: CD4+ or CD8+ T cells sorted from blood, obtained in a trial of the OX40 agonist ivuxolimab. This receptor was taken from an adult with an advanced solid tumor such as melanoma, head and neck, liver or kidney cancer. CDR3 amino acids: CASSFQTGTAGELFF. In DNA form, the CDR3 reads TGCGCCAGCAGCTTCCAGACAGGGACGGCCGGGGAGCTGTTTTTT.